The text below deals with one TCR beta chain. Unique molecular identifiers were used in preparing the TCRbeta library. TCRdb re-analysed the PCR reads in MiXCR, keeping a single row per CDR3 protein. The sample has approximately 430,000 distinct CDR3 sequences; around 15% are singletons. This entry is derived from a study of T-cell reconstitution after alpha-beta-depleted transplantation in children. CDR1 is LGHDT, CDR2 YNNKEL, per germline (reference sequence). The CDR3 runs 21 residues. Trimming pared 4 bases from V and 0 bases from J, leaving 25 bases between. The chain carries TRBV3-1 and TRBJ2-6; D is tentatively TRBD1 or TRBD2 (6 bases each). The material was PBMCs, mostly from graft donor cells, obtained 360 days after TCRalphabeta/CD19-depleted stem cell transplant. The source is a boy in the first two years of life who had a stem cell transplant for Wiskott-Aldrich syndrome, so the T cells may come from the graft donor. The CDR3, as DNA: TGTGCCAGCAGCCGTCTCCGGGGGCACTCGATCAATTACTCTGGGGCCAACGTCCTGACTTTC. Translated, it gives CASSRLRGHSINYSGANVLTF. Combining the CDR3 with reference TRBV3-1 and TRBJ2-6 gives the whole variable domain DTAVSQTPKYLVTQMGNDKSIKCEQNLGHDTMYWYKQDSKKFLKIMFSYNNKELIINETVPNRFSPKSPDKAHLNLHINSLELGDSAVYFCASSRLRGHSINYSGANVLTFGAGSRLTVL.